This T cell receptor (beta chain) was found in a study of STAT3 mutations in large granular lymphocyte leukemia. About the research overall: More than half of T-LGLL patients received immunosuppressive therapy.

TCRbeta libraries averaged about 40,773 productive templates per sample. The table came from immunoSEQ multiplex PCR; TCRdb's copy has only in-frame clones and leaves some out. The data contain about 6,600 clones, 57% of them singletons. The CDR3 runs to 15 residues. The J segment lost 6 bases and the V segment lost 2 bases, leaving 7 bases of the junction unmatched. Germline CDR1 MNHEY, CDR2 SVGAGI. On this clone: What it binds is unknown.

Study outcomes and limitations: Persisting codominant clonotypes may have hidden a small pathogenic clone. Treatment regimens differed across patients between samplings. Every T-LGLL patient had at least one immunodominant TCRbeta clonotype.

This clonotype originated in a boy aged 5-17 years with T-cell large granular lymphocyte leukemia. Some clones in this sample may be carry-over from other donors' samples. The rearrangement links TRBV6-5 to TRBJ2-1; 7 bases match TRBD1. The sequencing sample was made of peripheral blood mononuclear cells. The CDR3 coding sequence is TGTGCCAGCAGTTACGCGTCTCAGGGGGTCAATGAGCAGTTCTTC. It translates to CASSYASQGVNEQFF.